This T cell receptor beta chain originates from a study of T cell responses to AZD1222 COVID-19 vaccine. This clone was counted a few times. Per the germline V gene, CDR1 is WSHSY and CDR2 is SAAADI. The CDR3 totals 18 residues. J was trimmed by 3 bases and V by 0 bases; bases with no gene match: 5. Assay: immunoSEQ multiplex PCR; the TCRdb copy retains only in-frame clones and omits some. Seen here are roughly 180,000 clones, just under 95% observed once, and the top ten hold under 1.1%. This sequence joins TRBV10-2 and TRBJ2-3; 14 nucleotides line up with TRBD2. The sequencing here drew on peripheral blood, taken 28 days after the second dose of the MenACWY control vaccine. This clonotype was obtained from an adult who received the MenACWY meningococcal vaccine as a control. The CDR3 sequence: CASSESATSGGATDTQYF. The CDR3 region has the DNA TGCGCCAGCAGTGAGTCGGCGACTAGCGGGGGGGCAACAGATACGCAGTATTTT.